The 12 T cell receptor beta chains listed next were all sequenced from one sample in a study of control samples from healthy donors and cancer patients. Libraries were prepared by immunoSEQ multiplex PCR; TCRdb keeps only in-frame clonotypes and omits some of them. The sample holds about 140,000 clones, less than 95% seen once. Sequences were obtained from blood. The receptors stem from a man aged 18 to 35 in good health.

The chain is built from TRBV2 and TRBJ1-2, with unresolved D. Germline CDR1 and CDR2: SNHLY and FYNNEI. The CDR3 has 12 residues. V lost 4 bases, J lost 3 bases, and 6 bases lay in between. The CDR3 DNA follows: TGTGCCAGCAGTGTTTTGCACTATGGCTACACCTTC. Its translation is CASSVLHYGYTF.

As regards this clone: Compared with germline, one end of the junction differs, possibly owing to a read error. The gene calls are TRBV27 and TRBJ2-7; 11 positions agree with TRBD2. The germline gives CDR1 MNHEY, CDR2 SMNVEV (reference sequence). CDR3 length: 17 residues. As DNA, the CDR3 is TGTGCCAGCAGTTTATCGGCTAGCGGGGGGACTACCTATGAGCAGTACTTC. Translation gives CASSLSASGGTTYEQYF.

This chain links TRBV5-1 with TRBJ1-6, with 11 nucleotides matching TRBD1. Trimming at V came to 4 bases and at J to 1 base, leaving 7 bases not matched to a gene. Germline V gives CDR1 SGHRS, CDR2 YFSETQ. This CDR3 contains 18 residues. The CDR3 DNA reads TGCGCCAGCAGCGGGGGACAGGGGGTGAATTCCTATAATTCACCCCTCCACTTT. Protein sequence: CASSGGQGVNSYNSPLHF.

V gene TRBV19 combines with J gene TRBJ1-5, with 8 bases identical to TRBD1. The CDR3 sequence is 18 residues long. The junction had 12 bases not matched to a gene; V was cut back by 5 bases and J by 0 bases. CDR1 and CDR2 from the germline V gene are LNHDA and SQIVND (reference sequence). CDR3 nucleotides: TGTGCCAGTAGTGAACAGGGGGTTAAAAAAAATAGCAATCAGCCCCAGCATTTT. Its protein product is CASSEQGVKKNSNQPQHF.

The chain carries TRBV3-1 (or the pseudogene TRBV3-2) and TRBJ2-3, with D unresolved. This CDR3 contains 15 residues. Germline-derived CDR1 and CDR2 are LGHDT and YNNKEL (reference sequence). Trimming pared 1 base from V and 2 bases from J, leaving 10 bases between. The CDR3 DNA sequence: TGTGCCAGCAGCCAAGTGTTGGTCTCCACAGATACGCAGTATTTT. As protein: CASSQVLVSTDTQYF.

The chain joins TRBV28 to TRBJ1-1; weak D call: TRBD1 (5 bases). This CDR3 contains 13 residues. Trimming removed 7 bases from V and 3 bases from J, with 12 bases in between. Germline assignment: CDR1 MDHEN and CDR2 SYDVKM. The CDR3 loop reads CASTRQLDTEAFF. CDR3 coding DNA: TGTGCCAGCACAAGACAGTTGGACACTGAAGCTTTCTTT.

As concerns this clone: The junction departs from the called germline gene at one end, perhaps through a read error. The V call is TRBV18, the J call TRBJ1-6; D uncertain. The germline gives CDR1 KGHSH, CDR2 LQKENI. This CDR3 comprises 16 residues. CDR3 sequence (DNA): TGTGCCAGCTCACCACGGACGGATTCCTCTAATTCACCCCTCCACTTT. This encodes CASSPRTDSSNSPLHF.

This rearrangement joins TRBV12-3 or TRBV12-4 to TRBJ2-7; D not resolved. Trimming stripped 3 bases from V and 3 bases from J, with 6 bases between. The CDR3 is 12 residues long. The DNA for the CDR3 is TGTGCCAGCAGTTTGGGGAACTACGAGCAGTACTTC. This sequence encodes CASSLGNYEQYF.

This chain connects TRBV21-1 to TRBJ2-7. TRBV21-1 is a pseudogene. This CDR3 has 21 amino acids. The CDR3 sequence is CASSRCGCRRPTGRGPYEQYF. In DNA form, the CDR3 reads TGTGCCAGCAGCCGCTGTGGTTGTCGCAGACCGACAGGGAGGGGGCCCTACGAGCAGTACTTC.

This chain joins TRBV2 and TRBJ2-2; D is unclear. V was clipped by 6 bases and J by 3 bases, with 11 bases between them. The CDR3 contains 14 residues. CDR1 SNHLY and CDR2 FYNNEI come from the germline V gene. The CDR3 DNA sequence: TGTGCCAGCAGGTTTCTAGTTTACACCGGGGAGCTGTTTTTT. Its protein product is CASRFLVYTGELFF.

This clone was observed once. The CDR3 nucleotides read TGTGCCAGCTCACCTAGGCTGGAGCCCTACGAGCAGTACTTC. Its protein is CASSPRLEPYEQYF. The chain links TRBV18 to TRBJ2-7; no firm D call. CDR1 and CDR2 from the germline V gene are KGHSH and LQKENI. The CDR3 consists of 14 residues. Trimming left V 3 bases short and J 2 bases short, with 11 bases between.

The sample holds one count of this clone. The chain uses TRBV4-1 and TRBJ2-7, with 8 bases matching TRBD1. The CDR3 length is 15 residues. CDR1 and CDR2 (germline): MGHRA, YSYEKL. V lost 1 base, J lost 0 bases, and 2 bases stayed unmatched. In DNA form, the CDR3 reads TGCGCCAGCAGCCAAGGACAGGGGAGCTCCTACGAGCAGTACTTC. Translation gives CASSQGQGSSYEQYF.